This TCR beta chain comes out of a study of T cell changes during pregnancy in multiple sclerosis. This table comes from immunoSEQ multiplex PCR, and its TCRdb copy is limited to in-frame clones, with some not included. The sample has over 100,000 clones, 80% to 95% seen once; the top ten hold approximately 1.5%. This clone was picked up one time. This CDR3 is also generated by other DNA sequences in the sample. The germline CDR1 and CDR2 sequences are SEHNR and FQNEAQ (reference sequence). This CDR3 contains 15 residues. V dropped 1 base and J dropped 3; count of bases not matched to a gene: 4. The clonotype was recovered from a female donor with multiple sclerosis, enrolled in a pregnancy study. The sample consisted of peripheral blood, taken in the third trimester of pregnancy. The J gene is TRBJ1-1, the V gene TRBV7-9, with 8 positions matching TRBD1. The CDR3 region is CASSLVQGAYTEAFF. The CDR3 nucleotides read TGTGCCAGCAGCTTAGTTCAGGGGGCGTACACTGAAGCTTTCTTT.